This T cell receptor beta chain was identified during a study of Graves' ophthalmopathy and Graves' hyperthyroidism. In the study overall: At initial diagnosis, peripheral blood was obtained, and this preceded any treatment.

Per the germline V gene, CDR1 is SEHNR and CDR2 is FQNEAQ (reference sequence). The CDR3 sequence is 13 residues long. V was shortened by 1 base and J by 2 bases, with 5 bases between the two germline ends. Study-wide results and limits: Blood was where most expanded thyroid clonotypes above 0.001 frequency also turned up.

Ten or more counts support this clonotype. Its antigen is unknown. RNA transcripts were the template, and TCR beta CDR3 regions were amplified from them. An initial RT-PCR round employing HTBI primers preceded a second-round multiplex PCR. Via MiXCR, TCRdb re-called the multiplex PCR reads, giving one row per CDR3 protein. The sample lists approximately 700,000 distinct CDR3 sequences; 35% to 50% were seen once. Presentation of ophthalmopathy in the donors involved moderate-to-severe activity, CAS ≥3, NOSPECS ≥4 and a duration under 3 months. The sequencing sample was made of peripheral blood. This receptor was obtained from an adult man with Graves' ophthalmopathy. The chain combines TRBV7-9 with TRBJ2-5; D uncertain. CDR3 coding DNA: TGTGCCAGCAGCTTAGAACAGCAAGAGACCCAGTACTTC. It translates to CASSLEQQETQYF. The entire variable domain, with the rest obtained from reference TRBV7-9 and TRBJ2-5, is as follows: DTGVSQNPRHKITKRGQNVTFRCDPISEHNRLYWYRQTLGQGPEFLTYFQNEAQLEKSRLLSDRFSAERPKGSFSTLEIQRTEQGDSAMYLCASSLEQQETQYFGPGTRLLVL.